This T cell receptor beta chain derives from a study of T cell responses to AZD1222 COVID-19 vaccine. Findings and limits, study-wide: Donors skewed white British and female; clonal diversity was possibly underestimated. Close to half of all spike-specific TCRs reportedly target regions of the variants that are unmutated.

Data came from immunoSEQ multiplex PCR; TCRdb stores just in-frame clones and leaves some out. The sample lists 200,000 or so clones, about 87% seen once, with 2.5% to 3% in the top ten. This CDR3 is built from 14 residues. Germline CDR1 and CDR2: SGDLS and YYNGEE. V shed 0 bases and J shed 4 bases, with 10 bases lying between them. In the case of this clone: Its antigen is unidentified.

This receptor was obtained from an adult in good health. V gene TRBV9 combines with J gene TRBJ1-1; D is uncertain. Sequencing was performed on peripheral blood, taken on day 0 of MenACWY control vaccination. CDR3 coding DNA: TGTGCCAGCAGCGTAGGCCGGTGGGGCACTGAAGCTTTCTTT. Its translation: CASSVGRWGTEAFF. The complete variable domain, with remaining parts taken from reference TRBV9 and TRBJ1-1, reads DSGVTQTPKHLITATGQRVTLRCSPRSGDLSVYWYQQSLDQGLQFLIQYYNGEERAKGNILERFSAQQFPDLHSELNLSSLELGDSALYFCASSVGRWGTEAFFGQGTRLTVV.